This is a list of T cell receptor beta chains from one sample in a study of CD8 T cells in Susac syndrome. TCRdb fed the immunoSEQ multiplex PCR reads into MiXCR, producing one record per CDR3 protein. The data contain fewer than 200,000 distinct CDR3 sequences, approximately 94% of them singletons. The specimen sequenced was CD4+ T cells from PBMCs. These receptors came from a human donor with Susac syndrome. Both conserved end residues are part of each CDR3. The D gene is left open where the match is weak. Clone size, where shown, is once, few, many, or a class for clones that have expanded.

CSAKNSGNTIYF	TGCAGTGCTAAGAACTCTGGAAACACCATATATTTT	-	-	TRBV20-1	TRBJ1-3	12
CASSLSSQGETQYF	TGCGCCAGCAGCTTATCCAGCCAGGGAGAGACCCAGTACTTC	-	-	TRBV5-1	TRBJ2-5	14
CASSYGTSSGANVLTF	TGTGCCAGCAGTTACGGAACCAGCTCTGGGGCCAACGTCCTGACTTTC	-	-	TRBV6-5	TRBJ2-6	16
CSVRVDRSTGELFF	TGCAGCGTTCGTGTTGACAGGAGCACCGGGGAGCTGTTTTTT	-	-	TRBV29-1	TRBJ2-2	14
CASSDTGRYAYEQYF	TGTGCCAGCAGTGACACGGGACGGTACGCCTACGAGCAGTACTTC	-	few	TRBV25-1	TRBJ2-7	15
CASSPGTAVGQPQHF	TGTGCCAGCAGTCCTGGGACCGCGGTGGGTCAGCCCCAGCATTTT	-	-	TRBV12-3/TRBV12-4	TRBJ1-5	15
CASSPGQLYGYTF	TGTGCCAGTAGTCCCGGACAGCTCTATGGCTACACCTTC	-	-	TRBV19	TRBJ1-2	13
CASSQDGRGDTQYF	TGCGCCAGCAGCCAAGATGGCCGGGGAGATACGCAGTATTTT	-	-	TRBV4-3	TRBJ2-3	14
CASSPGVQAYQETQYF	TGTGCCAGCAGCCCTGGGGTACAGGCGTACCAAGAGACCCAGTACTTC	-	few	TRBV4-2	TRBJ2-5	16
CASSLVGGGSGNSPLHF	TGTGCCAGCAGCTTGGTAGGGGGGGGCTCGGGAAATTCACCCCTCCACTTT	-	-	TRBV5-4	TRBJ1-6	17
CASSLWDRTNEKLFF	TGTGCCAGCAGCCTATGGGACAGAACTAATGAAAAACTGTTTTTT	TRBD1	-	TRBV3-1	TRBJ1-4	15
CASSPYRGPAYEQYF	TGTGCCAGCTCACCTTACAGGGGGCCTGCATACGAGCAGTACTTC	TRBD1	-	TRBV18	TRBJ2-7	15
CASSAKGGADSPLHF	TGTGCCAGCAGCGCAAAGGGGGGAGCGGATTCACCCCTCCACTTT	-	-	TRBV9	TRBJ1-6	15
CASTPGDRNTEAFF	TGTGCCAGCACCCCCGGGGACAGAAACACTGAAGCTTTCTTT	TRBD1	-	TRBV6-6	TRBJ1-1	14
CASSVGQATNEKLFF	TGTGCCAGCAGCGTCGGACAGGCAACTAATGAAAAACTGTTTTTT	TRBD1	once	TRBV9	TRBJ1-4	15
CSAASPRINGGYTF	TGCAGCGCTGCATCTCCGAGGATTAATGGTGGCTACACCTTC	-	-	TRBV20-1	TRBJ1-2	14
CASSLLAGGLSETQYF	TGTGCCAGCAGCTTACTAGCGGGGGGGCTTTCAGAGACCCAGTACTTC	TRBD2	-	TRBV5-6	TRBJ2-5	16
CAWSIQGPFGKLFF	TGTGCCTGGAGTATACAGGGACCATTCGGAAAACTGTTTTTT	-	-	TRBV30	TRBJ1-4	14
CSALVPGLRTEAFF	TGCAGCGCCTTAGTACCAGGGTTGAGGACTGAAGCTTTCTTT	-	-	TRBV29-1	TRBJ1-1	14
CASSLQGKGDEQYF	TGTGCCAGCAGCCTACAGGGAAAGGGGGACGAGCAGTACTTC	-	-	TRBV7-9	TRBJ2-7	14
CASSTTGGGSNQPQHF	TGTGCCAGTAGTACCACAGGGGGCGGGAGCAATCAGCCCCAGCATTTT	TRBD1	-	TRBV19	TRBJ1-5	16
CASSFGQGEYGYTF	TGTGCCAGCAGCTTTGGACAGGGGGAATATGGCTACACCTTC	TRBD1	few	TRBV5-4	TRBJ1-2	14
CASRLAGYNEQFF	TGTGCCAGCAGATTAGCGGGCTACAATGAGCAGTTCTTC	TRBD2	-	TRBV7-9	TRBJ2-1	13
CSARDASSGGAETQYF	TGCAGTGCTAGAGATGCGTCCAGCGGGGGGGCGGAGACCCAGTACTTC	TRBD2	-	TRBV20-1	TRBJ2-5	16
CSAQGQRGRIGYEQYF	TGCAGTGCCCAGGGCCAGCGGGGGCGTATCGGCTACGAGCAGTACTTC	TRBD2	-	TRBV20-1	TRBJ2-7	16
CASSQGVLDTQYF	TGTGCCAGCAGCCAAGGCGTTTTAGATACGCAGTATTTT	-	-	TRBV3-1	TRBJ2-3	13
CASSPTARGDGGYTF	TGTGCCAGCTCACCAACGGCCAGGGGAGATGGGGGCTACACCTTC	-	-	TRBV18	TRBJ1-2	15
CASGPGQNQETQYF	TGTGCTAGTGGTCCGGGACAGAACCAAGAGACCCAGTACTTC	TRBD1	once	TRBV12-5	TRBJ2-5	14
CASSQEWGADTQYF	TGCGCCAGCAGCCAAGAATGGGGGGCAGATACGCAGTATTTT	-	-	TRBV4-3	TRBJ2-3	14
CASSIGRVNTEAFF	TGTGCCAGCAGCATCGGCAGAGTGAACACTGAAGCTTTCTTT	-	once	TRBV9	TRBJ1-1	14
CSVTAYYGYTF	TGCAGCGTTACAGCGTACTATGGCTACACCTTC	-	-	TRBV29-1	TRBJ1-2	11
CATSDPGRETQYF	TGTGCCACCAGTGACCCCGGGAGAGAGACCCAGTACTTC	-	-	TRBV24-1	TRBJ2-5	13
CSASGQGRSEQYF	TGCAGTGCTAGCGGACAGGGGAGATCCGAGCAGTACTTC	TRBD1	-	TRBV20-1	TRBJ2-7	13
CASSGQKQETQYF	TGTGCCAGCAGCGGACAGAAACAAGAGACCCAGTACTTC	-	-	TRBV25-1	TRBJ2-5	13
CSVDRETGELFF	TGCAGCGTTGACAGGGAAACCGGGGAGCTGTTTTTT	-	-	TRBV29-1	TRBJ2-2	12
CSATSPGLVHGTDTQYF	TGCAGTGCTACCTCCCCCGGACTAGTGCACGGAACAGATACGCAGTATTTT	TRBD2	once	TRBV20-1	TRBJ2-3	17
CASNGAGGAYYGYTF	TGTGCCAGCAACGGCGCAGGGGGCGCGTATTATGGCTACACCTTC	TRBD1	-	TRBV6-6	TRBJ1-2	15
CASSTRTGGSYEQYF	TGTGCCAGCAGCACCCGGACAGGGGGTTCCTACGAGCAGTACTTC	-	-	TRBV21-1	TRBJ2-7	15
CASSLRAGGTDTQYF	TGCGCCAGCAGCTTGCGGGCAGGGGGGACAGATACGCAGTATTTT	-	-	TRBV5-1	TRBJ2-3	15
CASSLEGPGAGYTF	TGTGCCAGCAGCTTGGAGGGACCGGGGGCTGGCTACACCTTC	-	-	TRBV5-6	TRBJ1-2	14